The source of this T cell receptor beta chain is a study of T-cell memory formation after mild COVID-19. At the level of the study: Among the donors, TCR clusters were largely specific to each donor.

Findings and caveats of the study: Second-wave clones reaching peak frequency on day 37 lacked confirmed SARS-CoV-2 specificity.

Trimming removed 1 base at V and 4 bases at J, with 9 bases between. The CDR3 covers 14 residues. The table lists this clonotype with a few counts. The antigen remains undetermined. Each CDR3 protein gets one entry after TCRdb re-called the 5' RACE reads with MiXCR. The data contain some 600,000 distinct CDR3 sequences, roughly 17% of them singletons. The V gene is TRBV12-3 or TRBV12-4, the J gene TRBJ2-3; TRBD1 or TRBD2 may be the D gene (6 bases each). Sequencing input: PBMCs or a T cell subset sorted from them (not recorded which). This receptor was identified in an adult woman who had mild COVID-19 (a few samples of this study predate the infection). Cell type and time point are not known. Written as DNA, the CDR3 is TGTGCCAGCAGTTTAGGAGGGGGGTCAGATACGCAGTATTTT. It yields the protein CASSLGGGSDTQYF.